A single sample is the source of the 26 T cell receptor beta chains below, sequenced in a study of cytomegalovirus exposure and HLA in healthy donors. TCRdb's copy holds only in-frame clones and misses some; the assay was immunoSEQ multiplex PCR. Of nearly 200,000 clones in the sample, around 80% were seen once. The material sequenced was PBMCs. These TCRs come from a woman aged 25 to 39 in good health and CMV-seropositive.

The chain carries TRBV27 and TRBJ1-2, with D tentatively TRBD1 (5 bases). The V gene lost 5 bases and the J gene lost 3 bases, with 16 bases spanning the gap. This CDR3 is 15 amino acids long. The germline V gene has CDR1 MNHEY and CDR2 SMNVEV (reference sequence). This CDR3 is CASSPLGGLDYGYTF. The CDR3 DNA follows: TGTGCCAGCAGTCCACTGGGGGGTCTGGACTATGGCTACACCTTC.

This chain uses TRBV5-6 with TRBJ2-2; possible D gene TRBD2, 6 bases. This CDR3 region has 14 residues. In germline, CDR1 is SGHDT, CDR2 YYEEEE. The germline V and J ends were trimmed by 2 bases and 6 bases, with 11 bases remaining between them. Written as DNA, the CDR3 is TGTGCCAGCAGCTTCCCCGGGGGTTCCGGGGAGCTGTTTTTT. This codes for CASSFPGGSGELFF. Combining the CDR3 with reference TRBV5-6 and TRBJ2-2 gives the whole variable domain DAGVTQSPTHLIKTRGQQVTLRCSPKSGHDTVSWYQQALGQGPQFIFQYYEEEERQRGNFPDRFSGHQFPNYSSELNVNALLLGDSALYLCASSFPGGSGELFFGEGSRLTVL.

The chain combines TRBV4-1 with TRBJ2-3, with TRBD1 identical over 9 bases. Germline V gene lookup returns CDR1 MGHRA and CDR2 YSYEKL. Trimming took 4 bases from V and 6 from J; bases not matched to a gene: 8. The length of the CDR3 is 15 residues. The CDR3 DNA is TGCGCCAGCAGCCTACAGGGGGCGGGTTGGGATACGCAGTATTTT. Translating it yields CASSLQGAGWDTQYF.

The V call is TRBV2, the J call TRBJ1-2, with 9 bases that match TRBD1. The ends lost 7 bases at V and 2 bases at J; junction bases unmatched: 8. This CDR3 comprises 15 residues. CDR1 and CDR2 from the germline V gene are SNHLY and FYNNEI. As DNA, the CDR3 is TGTGCCAGCACCGCCCGGACAGGGGCGAACTATGGCTACACCTTC. Amino acids: CASTARTGANYGYTF.

This chain links TRBV7-8 with TRBJ2-2, with 10 bases identical to TRBD1. The CDR3 loop spans 15 amino acids. Per the germline V gene, CDR1 is SGHVS and CDR2 is FQNEAQ. V lost 6 bases, J lost 6 bases, and 7 bases stayed unmatched. CDR3 DNA sequence: TGTGCCAGCAGTTCCGGGACAGGGGTTGCCGGGGAGCTGTTTTTT. Its protein is CASSSGTGVAGELFF.

This sequence joins TRBV2 and TRBJ2-5, with D perhaps matching TRBD2 (6 bases). Trimming left V 5 bases short and J 5 bases short, with 15 bases between. Per germline, CDR1 SNHLY and CDR2 FYNNEI. This CDR3 spans 14 amino acids. The CDR3 sequence is CASSRGRLRETQYF. CDR3 DNA sequence: TGTGCCAGCAGTCGAGGGAGGCTGCGGGAGACCCAGTACTTC.

This clone was seen a few times. The V and J genes are TRBV6-1 and TRBJ1-5; TRBD1 matches at 7 bases. CDR3 length: 14 residues. The V and J ends lost 6 bases and 6 bases, in that order; junction bases with no gene match: 8. The germline V gene has CDR1 MNHNS and CDR2 SASEGT. The CDR3 region has the DNA TGTGCCAGCAGGGTTGGGACAGAGAGTCAGCCCCAGCATTTT. Translated, it gives CASRVGTESQPQHF.

V gene TRBV5-4 combines with J gene TRBJ1-4, with 9 bases that match TRBD1. Germline V gives CDR1 SGHNT, CDR2 YYREEE (reference sequence). J gave up 5 bases and V 2 bases, and 4 bases lay outside the gene matches. CDR3 length equals 15 residues. In DNA, the CDR3 is TGTGCCAGCAGCTTTACCGGGACAGGGAATGAAAAACTGTTTTTT. As protein: CASSFTGTGNEKLFF.

The V and J genes are TRBV19 and TRBJ1-1; the D is unclear. V was clipped by 5 bases and J by 0 bases, with 7 bases between them. Germline CDR1 LNHDA, CDR2 SQIVND (reference sequence). This CDR3 comprises 13 residues. This CDR3 reads CASSVQLNTEAFF. In DNA, the CDR3 is TGTGCCAGTAGTGTACAGTTGAACACTGAAGCTTTCTTT.

The CDR3 region has the DNA TGCGCCAGCAGCCCCCCAGTCGCATACAATGAGCAGTTCTTC. Encoded protein: CASSPPVAYNEQFF. This chain links TRBV5-1 with TRBJ2-1, with D hard to call. The V gene lost 4 bases and the J gene lost 4 bases, with 12 bases spanning the gap. Per germline, CDR1 SGHRS and CDR2 YFSETQ. The length of the CDR3 is 14 residues.

The V gene is TRBV11-1, the J gene TRBJ2-7; 13 bases align to TRBD2. This CDR3 is built from 16 residues. V shed 1 base, J shed 2 bases, and the junction held 2 bases outside the gene matches. The germline CDR1 and CDR2 sequences are SGHAT and FQDESV (reference sequence). The CDR3 sequence is CASSLGGLAGTYEQYF. The CDR3 nucleotides read TGTGCCAGCAGCTTAGGGGGACTAGCGGGGACCTACGAGCAGTACTTC.

In DNA form, the CDR3 reads TGTGCCAGCAGCGGGGGCCCGGGCTCCTTTGGGGAAACCATATATTTT. It codes for CASSGGPGSFGETIYF. V is TRBV11-3 and J is TRBJ1-3; D perhaps matches TRBD1 (6 bases). Germline CDR1 and CDR2: SGHNT and YENEEA. The CDR3 is 16 residues long. V dropped 5 bases and J dropped 10 bases, with 24 bases sitting between them.

The genes are TRBV10-2 and TRBJ1-2; TRBD1 agrees at 8 bases. Germline-derived CDR1 and CDR2 are WSHSY and SAAADI. The V segment lost 2 bases and the J segment 3 bases; nucleotides outside the gene matches: 5. This CDR3 spans 15 amino acids. CDR3 amino acids: CASSEARGRDYGYTF. CDR3 nucleotides: TGCGCCAGCAGTGAGGCCAGGGGGCGCGACTATGGCTACACCTTC.

The chain carries TRBV7-2 and TRBJ2-7, with TRBD2 matching 8 bases. There are 15 residues in the CDR3. Germline V CDR1 and CDR2: SGHTA, FQGNSA. J lost 7 bases, V lost 0 bases, and 8 bases had no gene match. The CDR3 DNA sequence: TGTGCCAGCAGCTTAGCAGGGACTAGTACGGTAGAGCAGTACTTC. Translated: CASSLAGTSTVEQYF.

The V call is TRBV19, the J call TRBJ2-2; tentative D call: TRBD2 (6 bases). V was clipped by 1 base and J by 4 bases, with 7 bases between them. This CDR3 spans 14 amino acids. Looked up from germline, CDR1 is LNHDA and CDR2 is SQIVND (reference sequence). The CDR3 sequence is CASSIAGATGELFF. CDR3 DNA: TGTGCCAGTAGTATAGCGGGAGCCACCGGGGAGCTGTTTTTT.

This chain joins TRBV2 and TRBJ2-1; maybe TRBD2 (6 bases). V dropped 6 bases and J dropped 4 bases, with 16 bases sitting between them. Germline V gene sequence: CDR1 SNHLY, CDR2 FYNNEI. This CDR3 comprises 15 residues. The CDR3 bases are TGTGCCAGCAGCGAAAGGACTAACTGGTACAATGAGCAGTTCTTC. It is translated as CASSERTNWYNEQFF.

V and J are TRBV28 and TRBJ1-3; 7 nucleotides agree with TRBD1. Germline assignment: CDR1 MDHEN and CDR2 SYDVKM. CDR3 length: 11 residues. The CDR3 DNA reads as TGTACTACAGGGGCTGGAAACACCATATATTTT. It encodes CTTGAGNTIYF.

This chain uses TRBV7-2 with TRBJ1-2; a weak D match, TRBD1 (6 bases). The V end was cut by 3 bases, the J end by 4 bases, with 21 bases between. CDR1 and CDR2 from the germline V gene are SGHTA and FQGNSA. The CDR3 covers 17 residues. The CDR3: CASSFSTGQTAGYGYTF. In nucleotides, the CDR3 is TGTGCCAGCAGCTTCTCGACAGGCCAAACGGCCGGCTATGGCTACACCTTC.

This sequence joins TRBV18 and TRBJ2-7, with a weak D call TRBD2 (6 bases). Germline V gene data show CDR1 as KGHSH and CDR2 as LQKENI. V was pared by 4 bases and J by 0 bases, with 13 bases between. The CDR3 runs to 15 residues. The CDR3 nucleotides are TGTGCCAGCTCACTTGGCCACGGGAGCTCCTACGAGCAGTACTTC. It is translated as CASSLGHGSSYEQYF.

V and J are TRBV6-1 and TRBJ2-1; 8 bases align to TRBD2. Trimming cost V 6 bases and J 7 bases; bases outside gene matches: 8. The CDR3 is made up of 14 amino acids. The V gene's germline CDR1 is MNHNS and CDR2 SASEGT. This CDR3 reads CASRRSGSRNEQFF. The DNA of the CDR3 is TGTGCCAGCAGGAGGAGCGGGAGCAGGAATGAGCAGTTCTTC.

V is TRBV11-2 and J is TRBJ2-7, with 14 bases fitting TRBD2. The CDR3 contains 16 residues. J was trimmed by 5 bases and V by 4 bases; bases with no gene match: 7. The V gene's germline CDR1 is SGHAT and CDR2 FQNNGV. The CDR3 coding sequence is TGTGCCAGCAGCTCCACGGGACTAGCGGGAGTAAACGAGCAGTACTTC. It is translated as CASSSTGLAGVNEQYF.

In regard to this clone: The same CDR3 arises from other DNA sequences in this sample as well. This sequence joins TRBV29-1 and TRBJ1-1; D perhaps matches TRBD1 (5 bases). V was trimmed by 3 bases and J by 1 base, leaving 6 bases between them. The CDR3 is 12 residues long. CDR1 and CDR2 from the germline V gene are SQVTM and ANQGSEA. The CDR3 here is CSVEGGNTEAFF. CDR3 DNA sequence: TGCAGCGTTGAGGGGGGGAACACTGAAGCTTTCTTT.

The chain has TRBV7-9 and TRBJ1-4; 7 bases match TRBD1. Looked up from germline, CDR1 is SEHNR and CDR2 is FQNEAQ (reference sequence). V dropped 2 bases and J dropped 7; count of bases not matched to a gene: 4. CDR3 size: 14 residues. CDR3 nucleotides: TGTGCCAGCAGCTTACTGGGACAGTCTGAAAAACTGTTTTTT. It translates to CASSLLGQSEKLFF.

This clone was seen only a few times. The chain links TRBV11-2 to TRBJ2-7, with D unresolved. Germline-derived CDR1 and CDR2 are SGHAT and FQNNGV. This CDR3 is built from 15 residues. V gave up 4 bases and J gave up 3 bases, with 16 bases separating them. The CDR3 protein is CASSSIQRRNYEQYF. The CDR3 nucleotides are TGTGCCAGCAGCTCAATACAGAGACGGAACTACGAGCAGTACTTC.

The rearrangement links TRBV29-1 to TRBJ1-2, with D perhaps TRBD1 (5 bases). Germline V gives CDR1 SQVTM, CDR2 ANQGSEA. V was shortened by 0 bases and J by 4 bases, with 12 bases between the two germline ends. The CDR3 is 14 residues long. This CDR3 is CSVEDVRGVYGYTF. For the CDR3, the DNA is TGCAGCGTTGAAGATGTCCGGGGGGTCTATGGCTACACCTTC.

The genes are TRBV7-2 and TRBJ2-5; 10 bases are shared with TRBD2. The junction had 12 bases not matched to a gene; V was cut back by 5 bases and J by 3 bases. This CDR3 has 17 amino acids. Germline CDR1 SGHTA, CDR2 FQGNSA. DNA of the CDR3: TGTGCCAGCAGCCACCTGCGAGGGCTAGCGGGAGAAGAGACCCAGTACTTC. This codes for CASSHLRGLAGEETQYF. The complete variable domain, with remaining parts taken from reference TRBV7-2 and TRBJ2-5, reads GAGVSQSPSNKVTEKGKDVELRCDPISGHTALYWYRQSLGQGLEFLIYFQGNSAPDKSGLPSDRFSAERTGGSVSTLTIQRTQQEDSAVYLCASSHLRGLAGEETQYFGPGTRLLVL.